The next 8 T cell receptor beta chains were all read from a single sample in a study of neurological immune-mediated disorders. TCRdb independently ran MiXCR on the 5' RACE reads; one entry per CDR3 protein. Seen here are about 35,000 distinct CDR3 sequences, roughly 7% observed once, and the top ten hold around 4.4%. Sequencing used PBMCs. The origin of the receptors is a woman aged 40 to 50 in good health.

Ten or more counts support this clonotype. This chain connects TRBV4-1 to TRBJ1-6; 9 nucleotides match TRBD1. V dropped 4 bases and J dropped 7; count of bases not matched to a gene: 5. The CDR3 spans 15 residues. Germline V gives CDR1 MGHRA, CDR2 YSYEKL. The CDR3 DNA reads TGCGCCAGCAGCCGACGGACAGGGGACAATTCACCCCTCCACTTT. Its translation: CASSRRTGDNSPLHF.

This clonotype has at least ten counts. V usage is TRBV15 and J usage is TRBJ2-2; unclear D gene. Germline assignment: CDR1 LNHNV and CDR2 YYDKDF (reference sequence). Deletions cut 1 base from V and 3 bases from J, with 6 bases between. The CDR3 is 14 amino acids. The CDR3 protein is CATSRVTDTGELFF. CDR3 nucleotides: TGTGCCACCAGCAGAGTCACCGACACCGGGGAGCTGTTTTTT.

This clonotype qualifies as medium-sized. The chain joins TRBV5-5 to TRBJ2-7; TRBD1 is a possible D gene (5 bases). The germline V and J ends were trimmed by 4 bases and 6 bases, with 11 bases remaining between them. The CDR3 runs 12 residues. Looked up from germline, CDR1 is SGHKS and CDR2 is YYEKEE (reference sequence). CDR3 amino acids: CASSPQGSEQYV. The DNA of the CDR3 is TGTGCCAGCAGCCCCCAGGGAAGCGAGCAGTACGTC.

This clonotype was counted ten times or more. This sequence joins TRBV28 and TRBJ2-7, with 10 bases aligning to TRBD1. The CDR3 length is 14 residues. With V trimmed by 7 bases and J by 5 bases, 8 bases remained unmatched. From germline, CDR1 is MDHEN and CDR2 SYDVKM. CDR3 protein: CASTSGTGVNEQYV. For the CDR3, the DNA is TGTGCCAGCACCTCCGGGACAGGGGTAAACGAGCAGTACGTC.

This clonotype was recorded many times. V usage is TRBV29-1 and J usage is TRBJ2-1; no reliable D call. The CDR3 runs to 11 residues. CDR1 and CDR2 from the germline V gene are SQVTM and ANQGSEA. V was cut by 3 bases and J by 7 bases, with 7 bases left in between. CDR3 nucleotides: TGCAGCGTTGACAGTAGGAATGAGCAGTTCTTC. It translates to CSVDSRNEQFF.

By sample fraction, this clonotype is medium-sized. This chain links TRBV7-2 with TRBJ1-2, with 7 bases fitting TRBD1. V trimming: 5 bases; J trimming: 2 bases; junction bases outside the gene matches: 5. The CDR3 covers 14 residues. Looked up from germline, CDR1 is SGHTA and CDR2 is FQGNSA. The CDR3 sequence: CASSPSQGNYGYTF. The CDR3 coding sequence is TGTGCCAGCAGCCCCTCACAGGGGAACTATGGCTACACCTTC.

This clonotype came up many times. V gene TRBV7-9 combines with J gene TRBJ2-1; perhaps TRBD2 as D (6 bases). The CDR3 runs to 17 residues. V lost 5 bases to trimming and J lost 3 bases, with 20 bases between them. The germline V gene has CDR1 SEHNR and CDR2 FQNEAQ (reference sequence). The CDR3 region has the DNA TGTGCCAGCAGCCAAGGATGGCGGGAACCGTACTACAATGAGCAGTTCTTC. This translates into CASSQGWREPYYNEQFF.

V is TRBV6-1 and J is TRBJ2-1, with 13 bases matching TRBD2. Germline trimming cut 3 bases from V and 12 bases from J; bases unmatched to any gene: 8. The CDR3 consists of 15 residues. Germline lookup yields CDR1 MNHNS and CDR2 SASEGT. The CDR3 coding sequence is TGTGCCAGCAGTGACCCACTAGCGGGAGGGCCGGGGCAGTTCTTC. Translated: CASSDPLAGGPGQFF.